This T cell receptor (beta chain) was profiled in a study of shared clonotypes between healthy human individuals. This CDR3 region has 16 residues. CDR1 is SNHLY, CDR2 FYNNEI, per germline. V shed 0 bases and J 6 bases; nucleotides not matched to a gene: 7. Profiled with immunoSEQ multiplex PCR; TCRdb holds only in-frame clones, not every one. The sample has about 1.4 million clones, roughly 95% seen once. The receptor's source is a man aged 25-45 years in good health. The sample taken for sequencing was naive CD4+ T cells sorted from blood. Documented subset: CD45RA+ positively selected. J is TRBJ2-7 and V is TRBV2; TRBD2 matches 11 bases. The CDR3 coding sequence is TGTGCCAGCAGTGAAGCGCGAGGACTAGCGGGCAGCGAGCAGTACTTC. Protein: CASSEARGLAGSEQYF.